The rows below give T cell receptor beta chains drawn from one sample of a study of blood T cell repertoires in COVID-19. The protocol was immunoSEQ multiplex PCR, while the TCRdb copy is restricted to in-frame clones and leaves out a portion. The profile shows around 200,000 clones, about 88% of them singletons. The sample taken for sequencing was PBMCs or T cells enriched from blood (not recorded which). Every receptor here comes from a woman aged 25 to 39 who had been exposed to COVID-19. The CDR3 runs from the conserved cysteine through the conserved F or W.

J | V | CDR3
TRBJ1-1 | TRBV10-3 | CATRRGQDTEAFF
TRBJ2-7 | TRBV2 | CASTRQGVAYEQYF
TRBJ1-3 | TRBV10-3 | CAIGGLGTDGNTIYF
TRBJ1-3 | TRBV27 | CASSPSGTGVRHHHF
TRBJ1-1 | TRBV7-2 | CASSIATGLTEAFF
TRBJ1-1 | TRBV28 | CASSDPGQGSTFF
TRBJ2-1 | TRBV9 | CASSVQWDRPYNEQFF
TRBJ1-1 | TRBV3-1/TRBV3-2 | CASSHSDRNTEAFF
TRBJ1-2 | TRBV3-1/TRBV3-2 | CASTQSYRGRSYGYTF
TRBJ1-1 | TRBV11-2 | CASSLAQEAFF
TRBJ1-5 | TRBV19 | CAQAAGYQPQHF
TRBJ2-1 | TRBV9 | CASSVKSSGGAIQDEQFF
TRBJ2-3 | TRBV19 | CASSISGGQDTQYF
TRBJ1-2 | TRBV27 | CASRPLTALYGYTF
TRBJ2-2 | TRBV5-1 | CASRSTSGGKNTGELFF
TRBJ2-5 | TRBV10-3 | CAISVTGGETQYF
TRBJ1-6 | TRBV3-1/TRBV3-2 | CASSLGESPLHF
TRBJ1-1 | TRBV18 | CASSESQREAFF
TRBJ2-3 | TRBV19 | CASSFALTESTDTQYF
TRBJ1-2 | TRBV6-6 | CASRDPGTGGNYGYTF
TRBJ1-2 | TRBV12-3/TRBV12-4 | CASSPGAGYGYTF
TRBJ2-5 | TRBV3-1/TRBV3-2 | CASSQGRRTQETQYF
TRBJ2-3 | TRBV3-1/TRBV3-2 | CASSRGTSTDTQYF
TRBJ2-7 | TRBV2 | CASSAEHNYEQYF
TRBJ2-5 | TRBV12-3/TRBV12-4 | CASSPRSWETQYF
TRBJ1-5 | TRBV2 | CASTPGGGTGAYGNQPQHF
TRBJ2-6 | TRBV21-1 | CATGLSGANVLTF
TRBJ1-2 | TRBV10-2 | CASSLEGQGASRGYTF